A single sample is the source of the 3 T cell receptor beta chains below, sequenced in a study of blood T cell repertoires in COVID-19 (dated by TCRdb to the early 2020s). Libraries were made using the immunoSEQ multiplex PCR assay. TCRdb stores this immuneACCESS table with in-frame sequences only. Part of the clones is absent; in the studies checked, under half of the shortfall reflects unresolved V genes, and no reason is known for the rest. The sample has some 190,000 clones on record, 86% of them singletons. 5.6% of the sample rests with the top ten. Sequenced material: PBMCs or T cells enriched from blood (not recorded which). The receptors shown here come from a man aged 35 to 55 with acute COVID-19.

The rearrangement joins TRBV29-1 to TRBJ2-1; 11 bases match TRBD2. CDR1 and CDR2 from the germline V gene are SQVTM and ANQGSEA. The CDR3 totals 14 residues. The ends lost 2 bases at V and 12 bases at J; junction bases unmatched: 9. The CDR3 reads CSVEPLAGGRVQFF. DNA of the CDR3: TGCAGCGTTGAACCCCTAGCGGGAGGTAGGGTGCAGTTCTTC.

This chain links TRBV30 with TRBJ1-6, with TRBD1 as a possible D gene (5 bases). The CDR3 contains 15 residues. The germline V gene has CDR1 GTSNPN and CDR2 SVGIG (reference sequence). Trimming stripped 2 bases from V and 5 bases from J, with 13 bases between. The CDR3 loop reads CAWSHTGLDNSPLHF. In nucleotides, the CDR3 is TGTGCCTGGAGTCATACAGGTCTAGATAATTCACCCCTCCACTTT. Together with reference TRBV30 and TRBJ1-6, the CDR3 gives the full variable domain: SQTIHQWPATLVQPVGSPLSLECTVEGTSNPNLYWYRQAAGRGLQLLFYSVGIGQISSEVPQNLSASRPQDRQFILSSKKLLLSDSGFYLCAWSHTGLDNSPLHFGNGTRLTVT.

This chain joins TRBV19 and TRBJ1-5; 8 positions match TRBD1. Germline V lookup: CDR1 LNHDA, CDR2 SQIVND (reference sequence). The CDR3 loop spans 16 amino acids. J gave up 0 bases and V 6 bases, and 7 bases lay outside the gene matches. The CDR3, as DNA: TGTGCCAGTAGACAGGGGGGAAGGGGTAGCAATCAGCCCCAGCATTTT. This codes for CASRQGGRGSNQPQHF.